These 2 T cell receptor beta chains came from one sample sequenced in a study of control samples from healthy donors and cancer patients (dated by TCRdb to between 2020 and 2021). The method behind the library was the immunoSEQ multiplex PCR assay. The source is immuneACCESS, and TCRdb retained only in-frame sequences with V and J called. Part of the clones is not carried over; for the studies checked, unresolved V genes explain less than half of this, and the remainder is unexplained. The sample includes approximately 120,000 clones, with approximately 90% observed a single time. 17% of the sample lies in the top ten. What was sequenced was blood. These receptors came from a woman between 50 and 59 years old in good health.

V is TRBV24-1 and J is TRBJ1-5, with TRBD1 matching 10 bases. In germline, CDR1 is KGHDR, CDR2 SFDVKD. V lost 4 bases and J lost 5; bases outside the gene matches: 4. The CDR3 totals 15 residues. CDR3 protein: CATSDAGTGDQPQHF. The CDR3 nucleotides are TGTGCCACCAGTGACGCGGGGACAGGGGATCAGCCCCAGCATTTT.

This clone appeared a single time. The genes are TRBV30 and TRBJ2-1; 9 bases line up with TRBD2. J was trimmed by 7 bases and V by 0 bases; bases with no gene match: 7. In germline, CDR1 is GTSNPN, CDR2 SVGIG (reference sequence). This CDR3 is built from 15 residues. CDR3 amino acids: CAWSVGGGGQNEQFF. In DNA, the CDR3 is TGTGCCTGGAGTGTAGGCGGGGGGGGTCAAAATGAGCAGTTCTTC.